Reported below is one T cell receptor beta chain. CDR1 and CDR2 (germline): SGHRS, YFSETQ. Trimming took 3 bases from V and 0 from J, leaving 4 bases between them. This CDR3 is built from 14 residues. This sample stems from a study of control samples from healthy donors and cancer patients. Repertoires were generated with immunoSEQ multiplex PCR, while TCRdb's copy carries only in-frame clones and drops some. In the table there are under 130,000 clones, 85% to 90% of which are singletons. Sequencing was carried out using PBMCs. The receptor's source is a man aged 55 to 70 with lung cancer. J is TRBJ2-6 and V is TRBV5-1; no definite D call. The CDR3 nucleotides are TGCGCCAGCAGCTCGGGCTCTGGGGCCAACGTCCTGACTTTC. Encoded protein: CASSSGSGANVLTF.